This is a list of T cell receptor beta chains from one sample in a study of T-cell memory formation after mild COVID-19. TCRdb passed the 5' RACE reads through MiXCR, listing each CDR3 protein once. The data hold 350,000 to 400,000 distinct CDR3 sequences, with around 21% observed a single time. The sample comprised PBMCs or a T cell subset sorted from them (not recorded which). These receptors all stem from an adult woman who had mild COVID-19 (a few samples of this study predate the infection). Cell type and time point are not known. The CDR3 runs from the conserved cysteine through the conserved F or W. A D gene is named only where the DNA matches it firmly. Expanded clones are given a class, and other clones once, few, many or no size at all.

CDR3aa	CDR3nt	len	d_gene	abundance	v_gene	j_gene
CASSVATTGEAFF	TGTGCCAGCAGCGTAGCTACAACAGGTGAAGCTTTCTTT	13	NA	NA	TRBV9	TRBJ1-1
CSVATPGTGHGYTF	TGCAGCGTTGCTACTCCCGGGACAGGGCATGGCTACACCTTC	14	TRBD1	NA	TRBV29-1	TRBJ1-2
CSARDFAGGRDTQYF	TGCAGTGCTAGAGATTTCGCGGGGGGCCGCGATACGCAGTATTTT	15	TRBD2	NA	TRBV20-1	TRBJ2-3
CASSREGAQPNEQFF	TGTGCCAGCAGCCGAGAGGGGGCGCAACCCAATGAGCAGTTCTTC	15	TRBD1	few	TRBV7-2	TRBJ2-1
CASSLVSSAYRDEQYF	TGCGCCAGCAGCTTGGTTTCATCCGCCTATAGGGACGAGCAGTACTTC	16	NA	few	TRBV5-1	TRBJ2-7
CASSEDRSNTGELFF	TGTGCCAGCAGTGAGGACAGGTCGAACACCGGGGAGCTGTTTTTT	15	TRBD1	few	TRBV6-4	TRBJ2-2
CASSSPIRHRGNEQFF	TGTGCCAGCAGCTCACCCATCCGTCACAGGGGCAATGAGCAGTTCTTC	16	TRBD1	few	TRBV27	TRBJ2-1
CASSLSRPGLAGGGADTQYF	TGTGCCAGCAGTTTATCCCGACCGGGACTAGCGGGAGGAGGGGCAGATACGCAGTATTTT	20	TRBD2	NA	TRBV27	TRBJ2-3
CASSRRTDYGYTF	TGTGCCAGCAGTAGAAGGACTGACTATGGCTACACCTTC	13	NA	NA	TRBV6-5	TRBJ1-2
CATSEAGTVGAFF	TGTGCCACCAGTGAGGCCGGGACAGTCGGCGCTTTCTTT	13	TRBD1	once	TRBV24-1	TRBJ1-1
CASSVSMANEKLFF	TGTGCCAGCAGCGTATCCATGGCTAATGAAAAACTGTTTTTT	14	NA	NA	TRBV9	TRBJ1-4
CASSVDPGGTATEAFF	TGTGCCAGCAGCGTAGATCCGGGGGGCACCGCTACTGAAGCTTTCTTT	16	NA	NA	TRBV9	TRBJ1-1
CASSEALRGAKETQYF	TGTGCCAGCAGTGAAGCCCTTAGGGGGGCTAAAGAGACCCAGTACTTC	16	NA	NA	TRBV6-1	TRBJ2-5
CATSGLAGSEQFF	TGTGCCACCAGCGGACTAGCGGGAAGTGAGCAGTTCTTC	13	TRBD2	NA	TRBV24-1	TRBJ2-1
CAWSAGAGTDTQYF	TGTGCCTGGAGTGCGGGGGCCGGCACAGATACGCAGTATTTT	14	NA	few	TRBV30	TRBJ2-3
CASSQDDRVRRAFF	TGCGCCAGCAGCCAAGATGACAGGGTGAGGAGAGCTTTCTTT	14	TRBD1	few	TRBV4-3	TRBJ1-1
CASSYPGQSSYNEQFF	TGTGCCAGCAGTTACCCAGGCCAGAGCTCCTACAATGAGCAGTTCTTC	16	NA	NA	TRBV6-1	TRBJ2-1
CASSWPGQDYGYTF	TGTGCCAGCAGCTGGCCGGGACAGGACTATGGCTACACCTTC	14	TRBD1	NA	TRBV7-2	TRBJ1-2
CATSDSLLSIFEQFF	TGTGCCACCAGTGATTCGCTGCTCTCGATTTTTGAGCAGTTCTTC	15	NA	NA	TRBV24-1	TRBJ2-1
CASSFQGAGTQYF	TGTGCCAGCAGCTTCCAAGGGGCGGGTACGCAGTATTTT	13	NA	many	TRBV7-8	TRBJ2-3
CAISDGTGDTIYF	TGTGCCATCAGTGATGGGACAGGGGACACCATATATTTT	13	TRBD1	few	TRBV10-3	TRBJ1-3
CASSLWSSGRLDNEQFF	TGCGCCAGCAGCTTGTGGTCTAGCGGGAGGTTAGACAATGAGCAGTTCTTC	17	TRBD2	few	TRBV5-1	TRBJ2-1
CASSLKRVANEKLFF	TGTGCCAGCAGCTTAAAAAGGGTGGCTAATGAAAAACTGTTTTTT	15	NA	few	TRBV7-2	TRBJ1-4
CATSWDYTQYF	TGTGCCACCAGTTGGGATTATACGCAGTATTTT	11	NA	few	TRBV24-1	TRBJ2-3
CASSFSGGFSYNSPLHF	TGTGCCAGCAGTTTCTCCGGGGGCTTCTCCTATAATTCACCCCTCCACTTT	17	NA	NA	TRBV27	TRBJ1-6
CASSLTPAEQYF	TGTGCCAGCAGTTTAACCCCCGCGGAGCAGTACTTC	12	NA	NA	TRBV12-3/TRBV12-4	TRBJ2-7
CATTAGPDSYEQYF	TGTGCCACCACCGCAGGTCCTGACTCCTACGAGCAGTACTTC	14	NA	few	TRBV24-1	TRBJ2-7
CSATGSLPTQYF	TGCAGTGCCACCGGAAGCCTCCCCACGCAGTATTTT	12	NA	few	TRBV20-1	TRBJ2-3
CASNSGGPSQYF	TGTGCCAGCAACTCGGGAGGGCCAAGTCAGTACTTC	12	TRBD2	NA	TRBV7-2	TRBJ2-4
CASSLTVKNTEAFF	TGTGCCAGCAGTTTAACAGTAAAGAACACTGAAGCTTTCTTT	14	NA	NA	TRBV28	TRBJ1-1
CSARDPQRGYEQYF	TGCAGTGCTAGAGATCCCCAGCGGGGGTACGAGCAGTACTTC	14	TRBD2	few	TRBV20-1	TRBJ2-7
CAWSEVYEQYF	TGTGCCTGGAGTGAAGTCTACGAGCAGTACTTC	11	NA	few	TRBV30	TRBJ2-7
CSVFDTYRGYTF	TGCAGTGTCTTCGACACCTATCGCGGCTACACCTTC	12	NA	once	TRBV20-1	TRBJ1-2
CASSTREVGTRAAGYTF	TGTGCCAGCAGCACCCGAGAGGTCGGGACCCGGGCAGCAGGCTACACCTTC	17	NA	NA	TRBV9	TRBJ1-2
CASRQPGQGGEKLFF	TGTGCCAGCAGGCAACCGGGACAGGGGGGAGAAAAACTGTTTTTT	15	TRBD1	NA	TRBV6-6	TRBJ1-4
CASGPDSGGANTQYF	TGTGCTAGTGGTCCCGATAGTGGCGGAGCCAACACGCAGTATTTT	15	NA	NA	TRBV12-5	TRBJ2-3
CASSPRGVGSEAFF	TGTGCCAGCTCACCAAGGGGGGTTGGCTCTGAAGCTTTCTTT	14	NA	few	TRBV18	TRBJ1-1
CASSPPNRQDLVQFF	TGTGCCAGCTCACCACCGAATAGGCAGGATCTGGTGCAGTTCTTC	15	NA	few	TRBV18	TRBJ2-1
CASSVALDDSYEQYF	TGTGCCAGCAGCGTAGCATTGGACGACTCCTACGAGCAGTACTTC	15	NA	few	TRBV9	TRBJ2-7
CASSLVSEQYF	TGTGCCAGCAGCTTAGTTAGCGAGCAGTACTTC	11	NA	NA	TRBV11-2	TRBJ2-7
CASSQTGLDRETQYF	TGCGCCAGCAGCCAAACGGGACTAGATCGAGAGACCCAGTACTTC	15	TRBD2	few	TRBV4-1	TRBJ2-5
CASSPGRGIQPQHF	TGTGCCAGCAGTCCGGGGAGGGGTATTCAGCCCCAGCATTTT	14	NA	NA	TRBV12-3/TRBV12-4	TRBJ1-5
CASSPDEGRTGELFF	TGCGCCAGCAGCCCCGATGAGGGGCGTACCGGGGAGCTGTTTTTT	15	NA	many	TRBV4-3	TRBJ2-2
CASTPGGHHTYEQYF	TGTGCCAGCACCCCCGGTGGACATCATACCTACGAGCAGTACTTC	15	NA	few	TRBV6-5	TRBJ2-7
CASSGSTSVEQFF	TGCGCCAGCAGCGGAAGCACTAGCGTTGAGCAGTTCTTC	13	TRBD2	NA	TRBV4-1	TRBJ2-1
CASSRGLAGGVNEQFF	TGTGCCAGCAGCCGGGGACTAGCGGGAGGTGTCAATGAGCAGTTCTTC	16	TRBD2	NA	TRBV3-1	TRBJ2-1
CASSPLMTGYNEQFF	TGCGCCAGCAGCCCCTTGATGACAGGCTACAATGAGCAGTTCTTC	15	NA	NA	TRBV5-1	TRBJ2-1
CAIWAGGSTDTQYF	TGTGCCATCTGGGCTGGAGGGAGCACAGATACGCAGTATTTT	14	NA	few	TRBV10-3	TRBJ2-3
CASTVLPTGGADTQYF	TGCGCCAGCACCGTACTCCCGACAGGGGGCGCAGATACGCAGTATTTT	16	TRBD1	many	TRBV5-1	TRBJ2-3
CASTNEGKQYF	TGTGCCAGCACCAACGAGGGGAAGCAGTACTTC	11	NA	few	TRBV6-2/TRBV6-3	TRBJ2-7
CATSRDTGADTEAFF	TGTGCCACCAGCAGAGATACGGGGGCTGACACTGAAGCTTTCTTT	15	NA	few	TRBV15	TRBJ1-1
CASSSRTYGNQPQHF	TGTGCCAGCAGCTCCAGGACATACGGCAATCAGCCCCAGCATTTT	15	NA	NA	TRBV7-6	TRBJ1-5